Sequencing of this TCR beta chain was carried out in a study of cytomegalovirus exposure and HLA in healthy donors. Whole-study context: Sequencing of around 200 million T cells in an earlier analysis found 100 million or so unique TCR beta sequences. Study-wide results and limits: The authors assumed roughly uniform sequencing depth across donors for presence/absence analyses. Researchers reported in a later analysis that common viral pathogens appeared linked to several top clusters.

Trimming removed 4 bases at V and 1 base at J, with 5 bases between. Germline V gene lookup returns CDR1 GTSNPN and CDR2 SVGIG (reference sequence). The CDR3 is 12 residues long. This clone was observed a handful of times. The antigen is unknown. PCR used 60 Vbeta primers and 13 Jbeta primers. TCRdb's copy holds only in-frame clones and misses some; the assay was immunoSEQ multiplex PCR. This repertoire shows 80,000 to 90,000 clones, roughly three quarters found once; its top ten account for 2.7%. The sequenced material came from PBMCs. The chain employs TRBV30 and TRBJ1-3; D gene ambiguous. This receptor was identified in a man aged 30 to 45 in good health and CMV-seronegative. CDR3 loop: CAWTRSGNTIYF. CDR3 bases: TGTGCCTGGACTAGATCTGGAAACACCATATATTTT.